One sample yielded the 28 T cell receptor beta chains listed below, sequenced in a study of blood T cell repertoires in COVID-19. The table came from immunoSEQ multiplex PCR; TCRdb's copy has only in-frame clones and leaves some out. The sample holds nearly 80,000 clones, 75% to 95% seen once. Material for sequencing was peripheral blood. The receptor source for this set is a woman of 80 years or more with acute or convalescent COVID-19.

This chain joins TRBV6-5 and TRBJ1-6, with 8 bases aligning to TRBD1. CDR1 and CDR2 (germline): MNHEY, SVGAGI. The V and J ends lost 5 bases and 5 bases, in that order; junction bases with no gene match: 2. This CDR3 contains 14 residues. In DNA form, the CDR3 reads TGTGCCAGCAGTCCGGACAGGGATAATTCACCCCTCCACTTT. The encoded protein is CASSPDRDNSPLHF.

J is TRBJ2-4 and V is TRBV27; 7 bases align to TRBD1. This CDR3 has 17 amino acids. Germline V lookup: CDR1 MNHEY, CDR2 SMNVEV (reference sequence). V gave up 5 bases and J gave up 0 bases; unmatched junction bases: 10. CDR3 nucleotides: TGTGCCAGCAGTCCCCTGGCCCAGGGGGTAGCCAAAAACATTCAGTACTTC. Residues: CASSPLAQGVAKNIQYF.

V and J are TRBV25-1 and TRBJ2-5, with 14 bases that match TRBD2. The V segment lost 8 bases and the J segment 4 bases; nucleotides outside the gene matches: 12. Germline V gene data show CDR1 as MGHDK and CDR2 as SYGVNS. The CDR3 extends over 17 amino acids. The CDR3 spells CASSEGLAGVGGETQYF. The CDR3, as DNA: TGTGCCAGCTCCGAGGGACTAGCGGGAGTTGGTGGAGAGACCCAGTACTTC. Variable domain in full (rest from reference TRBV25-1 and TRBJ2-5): EADIYQTPRYLVIGTGKKITLECSQTMGHDKMYWYQQDPGMELHLIHYSYGVNSTEKGDLSSESTVSRIRTEHFPLTLESARPSHTSQYLCASSEGLAGVGGETQYFGPGTRLLVL.

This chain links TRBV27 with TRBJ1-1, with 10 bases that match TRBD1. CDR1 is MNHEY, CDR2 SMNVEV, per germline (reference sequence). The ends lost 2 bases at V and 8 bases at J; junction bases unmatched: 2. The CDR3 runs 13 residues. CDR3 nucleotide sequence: TGTGCCAGCAGTTTAGACAGGGGGCTGGAAGCTTTCTTT. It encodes CASSLDRGLEAFF.

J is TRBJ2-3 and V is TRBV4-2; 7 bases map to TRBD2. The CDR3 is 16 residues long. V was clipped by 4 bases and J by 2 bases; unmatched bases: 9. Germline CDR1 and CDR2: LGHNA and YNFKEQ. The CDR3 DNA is TGTGCCAGCAGCCCCAGGGAAAGCGGGGTCACAGATACGCAGTATTTT. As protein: CASSPRESGVTDTQYF.

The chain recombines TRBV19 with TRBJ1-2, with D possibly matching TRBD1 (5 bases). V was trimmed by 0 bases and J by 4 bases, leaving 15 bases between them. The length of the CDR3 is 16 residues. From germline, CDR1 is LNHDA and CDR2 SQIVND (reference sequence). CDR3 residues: CASSIETPGLRYGYTF. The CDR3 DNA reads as TGTGCCAGTAGTATAGAAACTCCGGGACTTCGCTATGGCTACACCTTC.

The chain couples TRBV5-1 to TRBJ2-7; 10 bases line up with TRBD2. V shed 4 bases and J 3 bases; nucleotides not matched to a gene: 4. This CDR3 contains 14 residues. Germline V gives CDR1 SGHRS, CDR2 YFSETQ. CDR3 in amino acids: CASSPRTSGYEQYF. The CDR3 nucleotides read TGCGCCAGCAGCCCCCGGACTAGCGGCTACGAGCAGTACTTC.

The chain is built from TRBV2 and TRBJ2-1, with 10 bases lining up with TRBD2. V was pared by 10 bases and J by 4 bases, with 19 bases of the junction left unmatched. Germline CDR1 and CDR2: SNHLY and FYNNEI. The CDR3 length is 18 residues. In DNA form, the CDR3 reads TGTGCCACCTCACGCGACAGGAGAACTAGCGGGGCTTACAATGAGCAGTTCTTC. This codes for CATSRDRRTSGAYNEQFF.

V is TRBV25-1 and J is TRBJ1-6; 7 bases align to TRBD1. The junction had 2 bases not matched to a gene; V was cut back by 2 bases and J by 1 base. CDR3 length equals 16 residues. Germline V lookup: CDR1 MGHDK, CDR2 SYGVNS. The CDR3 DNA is TGTGCCAGCAGTGAACTACAGGGGTCCTATAATTCACCCCTCCACTTT. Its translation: CASSELQGSYNSPLHF.

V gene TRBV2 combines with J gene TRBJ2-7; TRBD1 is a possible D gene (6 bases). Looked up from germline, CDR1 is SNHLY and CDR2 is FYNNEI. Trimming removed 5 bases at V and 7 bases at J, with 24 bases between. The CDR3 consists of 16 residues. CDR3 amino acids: CASSLQGQLVLPEQYF. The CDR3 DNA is TGTGCCAGCAGTTTACAGGGCCAACTTGTTCTCCCAGAGCAGTACTTC.

This CDR3 reads CASQGATAEVGELFF. The CDR3 bases are TGTGCCAGCCAGGGGGCGACTGCCGAGGTCGGGGAGCTGTTTTTT. The chain couples TRBV21-1 to TRBJ2-2; TRBD1 was called by the table and not checked on the DNA. TRBV21-1 is termed a pseudogene. This CDR3 contains 15 residues.

CDR3 loop: CASSPESTLGNSPLHF. DNA of the CDR3: TGTGCCAGCAGCCCCGAGTCCACGCTCGGGAATTCACCCCTCCACTTT. V gene TRBV7-9 combines with J gene TRBJ1-6; no definite D call. The ends were cut back, 5 bases at V and 7 bases at J, with 18 bases in the middle. Germline lookup yields CDR1 SEHNR and CDR2 FQNEAQ (reference sequence). The CDR3 covers 16 residues.

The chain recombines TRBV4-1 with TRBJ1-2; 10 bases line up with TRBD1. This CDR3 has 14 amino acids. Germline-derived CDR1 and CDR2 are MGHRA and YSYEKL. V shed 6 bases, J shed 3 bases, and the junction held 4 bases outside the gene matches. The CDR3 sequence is CASSSGTGDYGYTF. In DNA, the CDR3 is TGCGCCAGCAGTTCCGGGACAGGGGACTATGGCTACACCTTC.

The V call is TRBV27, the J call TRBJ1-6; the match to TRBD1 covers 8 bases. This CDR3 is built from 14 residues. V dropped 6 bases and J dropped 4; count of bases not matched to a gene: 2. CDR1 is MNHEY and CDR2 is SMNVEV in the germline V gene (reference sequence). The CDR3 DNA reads TGTGCCAGCAGAAGGACAGGGTATAATTCACCCCTCCACTTT. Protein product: CASRRTGYNSPLHF.

DNA for the CDR3: TGTGCCAGCAGCTCTGGACAGAGTAATGGCTACACCTTC. This translates into CASSSGQSNGYTF. V is TRBV12-3 or TRBV12-4 and J is TRBJ1-2, with D possibly matching TRBD1 (6 bases). V was shortened by 6 bases and J by 6 bases, with 14 bases between the two germline ends. The CDR3 consists of 13 residues.

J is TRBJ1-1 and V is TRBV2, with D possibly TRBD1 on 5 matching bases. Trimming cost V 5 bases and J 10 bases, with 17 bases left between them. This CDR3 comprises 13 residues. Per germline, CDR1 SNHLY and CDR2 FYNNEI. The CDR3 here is CASSSYDSSLAFF. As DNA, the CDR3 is TGTGCCAGCAGTTCCTATGACAGTTCCCTAGCTTTCTTT.

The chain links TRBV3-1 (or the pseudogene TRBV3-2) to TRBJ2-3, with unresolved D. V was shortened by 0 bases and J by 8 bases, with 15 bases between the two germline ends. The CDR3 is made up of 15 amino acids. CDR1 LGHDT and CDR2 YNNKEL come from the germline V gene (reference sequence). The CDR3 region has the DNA TGTGCCAGCAGCCAAGAACTGGGTACTGGAGTTACGCAGTATTTT. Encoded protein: CASSQELGTGVTQYF.

The CDR3 coding sequence is TGTGCCAGCTCACCCCTGCCTCTTGGCTCACCCCTCCACTTT. It is translated as CASSPLPLGSPLHF. The chain links TRBV18 to TRBJ1-6; no definite D call. The CDR3 has 14 residues. The V end was cut by 3 bases, the J end by 10 bases, with 13 bases between. From germline, CDR1 is KGHSH and CDR2 LQKENI.

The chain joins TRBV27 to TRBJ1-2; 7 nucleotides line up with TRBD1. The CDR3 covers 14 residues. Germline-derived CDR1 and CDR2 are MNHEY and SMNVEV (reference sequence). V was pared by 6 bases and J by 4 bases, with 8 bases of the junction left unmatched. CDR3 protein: CASSFQGGPYGYTF. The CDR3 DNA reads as TGTGCCAGCAGCTTCCAAGGGGGCCCCTATGGCTACACCTTC.

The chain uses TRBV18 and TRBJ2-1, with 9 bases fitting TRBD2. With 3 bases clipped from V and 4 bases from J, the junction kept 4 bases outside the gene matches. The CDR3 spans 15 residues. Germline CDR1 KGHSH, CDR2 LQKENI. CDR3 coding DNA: TGTGCCAGCTCACCGCTAGCGGGAAGGTACAATGAGCAGTTCTTC. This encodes CASSPLAGRYNEQFF.

The CDR3, as DNA: TGTGCCAGCAGCCGAGAGATGGTAGCCAATGAGCAGTTCTTC. Its translation is CASSREMVANEQFF. The J gene is TRBJ2-1, the V gene TRBV3-1 (or the pseudogene TRBV3-2); D gene uncertain. This CDR3 is built from 14 residues. From germline, CDR1 is LGHDT and CDR2 YNNKEL (reference sequence). Trimming left V 4 bases short and J 6 bases short, with 13 bases between.

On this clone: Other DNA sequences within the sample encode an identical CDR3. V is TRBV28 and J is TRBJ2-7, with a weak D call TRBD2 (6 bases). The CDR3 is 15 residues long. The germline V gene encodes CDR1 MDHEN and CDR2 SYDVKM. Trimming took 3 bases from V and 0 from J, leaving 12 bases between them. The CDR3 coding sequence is TGTGCCAGCAGTTTGGGAGGCACCCTCTCCTACGAGCAGTACTTC. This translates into CASSLGGTLSYEQYF.

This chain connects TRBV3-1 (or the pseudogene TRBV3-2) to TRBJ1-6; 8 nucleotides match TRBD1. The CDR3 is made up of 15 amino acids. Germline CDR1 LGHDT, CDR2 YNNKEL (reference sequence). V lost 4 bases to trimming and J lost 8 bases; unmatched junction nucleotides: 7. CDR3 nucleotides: TGTGCCAGCAGCCCGCCGACAGGGGAGCATTCACCCCTCCACTTT. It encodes CASSPPTGEHSPLHF.

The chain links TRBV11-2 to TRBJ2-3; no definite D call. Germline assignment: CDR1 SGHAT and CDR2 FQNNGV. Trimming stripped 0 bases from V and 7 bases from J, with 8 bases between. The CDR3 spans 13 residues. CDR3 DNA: TGTGCCAGCAGCTTAGATCGTAGTTATACGCAGTATTTT. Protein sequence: CASSLDRSYTQYF.

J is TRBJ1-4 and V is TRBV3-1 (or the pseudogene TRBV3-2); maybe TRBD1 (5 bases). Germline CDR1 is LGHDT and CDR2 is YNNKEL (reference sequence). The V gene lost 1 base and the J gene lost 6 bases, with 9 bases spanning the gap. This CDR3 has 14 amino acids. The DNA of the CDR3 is TGTGCCAGCAGCCAAGTAACCAGGGATGAAAAACTGTTTTTT. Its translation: CASSQVTRDEKLFF.

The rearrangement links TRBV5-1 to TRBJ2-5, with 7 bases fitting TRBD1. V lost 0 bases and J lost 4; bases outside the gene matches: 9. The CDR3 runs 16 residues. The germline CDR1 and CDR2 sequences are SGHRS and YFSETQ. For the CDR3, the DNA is TGCGCCAGCAGCTTGGGGGGTAGGGGGCGAGGAGAGACCCAGTACTTC. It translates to CASSLGGRGRGETQYF.

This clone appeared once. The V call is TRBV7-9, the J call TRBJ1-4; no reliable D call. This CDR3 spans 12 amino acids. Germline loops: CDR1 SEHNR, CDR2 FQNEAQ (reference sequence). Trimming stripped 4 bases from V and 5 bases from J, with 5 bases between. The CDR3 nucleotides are TGTGCCAGCAGCTCCCTGAATGAAAAACTGTTTTTT. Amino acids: CASSSLNEKLFF.

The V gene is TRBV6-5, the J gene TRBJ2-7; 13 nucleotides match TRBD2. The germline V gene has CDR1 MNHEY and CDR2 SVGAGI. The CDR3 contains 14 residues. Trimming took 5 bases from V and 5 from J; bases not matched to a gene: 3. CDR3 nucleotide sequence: TGTGCCAGCAGTCCCGGACTAGCGGGAGACGAGCAGTACTTC. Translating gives CASSPGLAGDEQYF.